One and the same sample provided the 12 T cell receptor beta chains below, sequenced in a study of shared clonotypes between healthy human individuals. Only in-frame clones appear in the TCRdb table, and some are missing; sequencing was by immunoSEQ multiplex PCR. The table has millions of clones, approximately 93% seen once. Sequenced sample: naive CD4+ T cells from PBMCs. The subset: CD45RA+ positively selected. The origin of the receptors is a man aged 18 to 30 in good health. Some clones in this sample may be carry-over from other donors' samples.

The chain employs TRBV6-1 and TRBJ2-5; TRBD1 matches at 11 bases. Germline lookup yields CDR1 MNHNS and CDR2 SASEGT. The J segment lost 7 bases and the V segment lost 6 bases, leaving 7 bases of the junction unmatched. The CDR3 contains 14 residues. The CDR3 region has the DNA TGTGCCAGCAGAGCGGGGACAGGGGGTCGGACCCAGTACTTC. Amino acids: CASRAGTGGRTQYF.

V and J are TRBV7-2 and TRBJ2-3; 11 nucleotides agree with TRBD2. The CDR3 totals 17 residues. The V gene's germline CDR1 is SGHTA and CDR2 FQGNSA. Trimming at V came to 0 bases and at J to 3 bases, leaving 5 bases not matched to a gene. CDR3 region: CASSLASGRARTDTQYF. The CDR3 coding sequence is TGTGCCAGCAGCTTAGCTAGCGGGAGGGCCAGGACAGATACGCAGTATTTT.

J is TRBJ1-4 and V is TRBV18; D is unresolved. The CDR3 length is 17 residues. The germline V and J ends were trimmed by 3 bases and 0 bases, with 14 bases remaining between them. Germline CDR1 KGHSH, CDR2 LQKENI. Here the CDR3 DNA reads TGTGCCAGCTCACCGGGTGGGCCTCCGGCAACTAATGAAAAACTGTTTTTT. Protein: CASSPGGPPATNEKLFF.

The genes are TRBV5-5 and TRBJ2-7, with D unclear. Trimming took off 7 bases at V and 0 bases at J, with 14 bases between the two ends. This CDR3 spans 14 amino acids. Germline CDR1 is SGHKS and CDR2 is YYEKEE (reference sequence). In nucleotides, the CDR3 is TGTGCCAGCGCATCGAGCGCTAGCTCCTACGAGCAGTACTTC. Protein product: CASASSASSYEQYF.

The chain is built from TRBV12-5 and TRBJ2-1, with 8 bases matching TRBD2. After removal of 6 bases from V and 3 bases from J, the junction contained 7 bases not matched to a gene. Germline lookup yields CDR1 LGHNT and CDR2 FRNRAP. The CDR3 is made up of 15 amino acids. Written as DNA, the CDR3 is TGTGCTAGTGGCCCCCCAGGGACTAGCTACAATGAGCAGTTCTTC. It codes for CASGPPGTSYNEQFF.

This chain links TRBV27 with TRBJ1-5; D gene unclear. The V gene lost 3 bases and the J gene lost 9 bases, with 6 bases spanning the gap. This CDR3 region has 11 residues. The germline V gene has CDR1 MNHEY and CDR2 SMNVEV (reference sequence). The CDR3 nucleotides are TGTGCCAGCAGTTTCCGTGGGCCCCAGCATTTT. Residues: CASSFRGPQHF.

This clone was counted once. The chain carries TRBV5-1 and TRBJ2-3, with D possibly TRBD2 on 5 matching bases. This CDR3 spans 15 amino acids. CDR1 and CDR2 from the germline V gene are SGHRS and YFSETQ. V was trimmed by 4 bases and J by 6 bases, leaving 18 bases between them. CDR3 protein: CASSLRAGPQDTQYF. In DNA, the CDR3 is TGCGCCAGCAGCCTGCGGGCGGGTCCACAGGATACGCAGTATTTT.

The CDR3 loop reads CASSSATNEKLFF. The CDR3 coding sequence is TGTGCCAGCAGTTCAGCAACTAATGAAAAACTGTTTTTT. The chain recombines TRBV9 with TRBJ1-4; D not certain. V was pared by 5 bases and J by 0 bases, with 5 bases between. Germline CDR1 reads SGDLS; CDR2 reads YYNGEE. This CDR3 is 13 amino acids long.

The DNA of the CDR3 is TGTGCCATCAGTGAGCCCCTTATAGCGGGACGGTCCTACAATGAGCAGTTCTTC. This codes for CAISEPLIAGRSYNEQFF. The gene calls are TRBV10-3 and TRBJ2-1; TRBD2 matches 8 bases. CDR1 ENHRY and CDR2 SYGVKD come from the germline V gene. Trimming took 2 bases from V and 1 from J; bases not matched to a gene: 10. The CDR3 is 18 amino acids.

Worth noting for this clone: The junction and the germline gene differ at one end; a read error may be behind it. V and J are TRBV5-1 and TRBJ1-1; 7 bases are shared with TRBD1. The CDR3 is made up of 12 amino acids. Per the germline V gene, CDR1 is SGHRS and CDR2 is YFSETQ. The CDR3 coding sequence is TGCGCCAGCAGCTTCGACAGGGCTTCGCCCCAATTT. Encoded protein: CASSFDRASPQF.

The CDR3 DNA reads as TGTGCCAGTAGTATGGCCGGGACGGACAACTATGGCTACACCTTC. Encoded protein: CASSMAGTDNYGYTF. This sequence joins TRBV19 and TRBJ1-2; D possibly corresponds to TRBD1 (5 bases). Trimming took off 3 bases at V and 2 bases at J, with 13 bases between the two ends. The CDR3 sequence is 15 residues long. Per the germline V gene, CDR1 is LNHDA and CDR2 is SQIVND (reference sequence).

On this clone itself: The sample has other DNA sequences that encode this CDR3 too. In DNA form, the CDR3 reads TGCGCCAGTCAGCGGGGACAAGAGACCCAGTACTTC. This encodes CASQRGQETQYF. The chain carries TRBV5-1 and TRBJ2-5, with 7 bases matching TRBD2. J was trimmed by 2 bases and V by 8 bases; bases with no gene match: 3. The CDR3 is made up of 12 amino acids. The V gene's germline CDR1 is SGHRS and CDR2 YFSETQ.